This is a list of T cell receptor beta chains from one sample in a study of shared clonotypes between healthy human individuals. Method: immunoSEQ multiplex PCR; TCRdb's copy keeps in-frame clones and lacks some. The top ten clones hold approximately 0.37% of a sample with 2 million to 3 million clones, roughly 93% of them seen once. Material: naive CD4+ T cells from PBMCs. The source is a man between 18 and 29 years old in good health. Some clones in this sample may be carry-over from other donors' samples. Each CDR3 is given with its conserved first and last residue. A D gene is named only where the DNA matches it firmly. Clone size is given for some rows only: seen once, a few or many times, or a class if the clone is expanded.

clone size	D gene	V gene	CDR3 protein
NA	TRBD1	TRBV14	CASSQGTASDTQYF
NA	NA	TRBV30	CACFSSGLNTEAFF
once	NA	TRBV28	CASSPGGQRKARTDTQYF
NA	NA	TRBV7-3	CASSLTGGRDQPQHF
NA	TRBD2	TRBV7-3	CASSSFLAGGTDTQYF
NA	NA	TRBV9	CASSVMGGGTGELFF
NA	NA	TRBV5-1	CASSLSGFYEQYF
NA	NA	TRBV9	CASSVVSGVGTIYF
NA	TRBD1	TRBV5-4	CASSNRGSTGELFF
NA	NA	TRBV7-9	CASSLGQAGYTF
NA	TRBD1	TRBV7-9	CASSLGQGVEQFF
NA	NA	TRBV2	CASSEGTVTYEQYF
NA	NA	TRBV2	CASSGEIQETQYF
NA	TRBD1	TRBV5-6	CASSLDRGHEKLFF
NA	NA	TRBV9	CASSVGSGSGNTGELFF
NA	NA	TRBV7-2	CASSLLGQAYEQYF
NA	NA	TRBV7-2	CASSFSTNTGELFF
NA	TRBD1	TRBV28	CASNRQGLGTQYF
once	TRBD2	TRBV7-2	CASSLGLAGAGSYNEQFF
NA	TRBD2	TRBV27	CASIAGVSYEQYF
NA	TRBD2	TRBV5-6	CASSRFSGSSYNEQFF
NA	NA	TRBV5-1	CASSSAKQGNTEAFF
NA	TRBD1	TRBV5-1	CASSLETGEDTQYF
few	NA	TRBV25-1	CASSEAGARNQPQHF
once	TRBD1	TRBV4-2	CASSRTTGVWTEAFF